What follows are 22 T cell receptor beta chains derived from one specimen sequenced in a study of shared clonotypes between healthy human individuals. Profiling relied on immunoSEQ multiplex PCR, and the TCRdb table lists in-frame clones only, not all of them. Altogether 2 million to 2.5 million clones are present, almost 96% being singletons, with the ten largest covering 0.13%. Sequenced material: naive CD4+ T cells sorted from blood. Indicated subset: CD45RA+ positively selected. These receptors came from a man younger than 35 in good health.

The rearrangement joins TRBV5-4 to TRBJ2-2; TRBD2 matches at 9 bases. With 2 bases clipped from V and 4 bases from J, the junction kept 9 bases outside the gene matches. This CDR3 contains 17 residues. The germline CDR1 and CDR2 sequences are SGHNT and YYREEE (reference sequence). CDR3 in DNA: TGTGCCAGCAGCTTCGGCGGGGGGGCCCGCGGCACCGGGGAGCTGTTTTTT. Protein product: CASSFGGGARGTGELFF.

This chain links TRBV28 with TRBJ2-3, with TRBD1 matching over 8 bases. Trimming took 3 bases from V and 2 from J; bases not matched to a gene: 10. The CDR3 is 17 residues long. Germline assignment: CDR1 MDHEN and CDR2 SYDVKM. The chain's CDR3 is CASSFSWQGANTDTQYF. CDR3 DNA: TGTGCCAGCAGTTTTAGTTGGCAGGGGGCAAACACAGATACGCAGTATTTT.

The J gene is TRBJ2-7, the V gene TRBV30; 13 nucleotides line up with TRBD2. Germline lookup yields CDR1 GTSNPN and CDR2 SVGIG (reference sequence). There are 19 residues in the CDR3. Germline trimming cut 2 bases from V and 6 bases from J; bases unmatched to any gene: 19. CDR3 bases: TGTGCCTGGAGTTTCTTTAGGACTAGCGGGAGAAACAAGGGGTCCGAGCAGTACTTC. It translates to CAWSFFRTSGRNKGSEQYF.

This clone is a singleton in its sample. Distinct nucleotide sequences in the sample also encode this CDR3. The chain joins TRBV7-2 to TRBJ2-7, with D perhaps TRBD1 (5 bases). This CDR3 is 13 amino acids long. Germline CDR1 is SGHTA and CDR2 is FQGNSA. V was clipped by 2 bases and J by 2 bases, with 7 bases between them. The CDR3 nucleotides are TGTGCCAGCAGCTTATCAGGGACCTACGAGCAGTACTTC. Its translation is CASSLSGTYEQYF.

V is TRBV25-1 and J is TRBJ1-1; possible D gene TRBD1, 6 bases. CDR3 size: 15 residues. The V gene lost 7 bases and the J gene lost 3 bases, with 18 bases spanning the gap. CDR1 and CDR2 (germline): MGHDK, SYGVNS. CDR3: CASTTGRGVYTEAFF. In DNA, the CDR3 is TGTGCCAGCACCACGGGCAGGGGCGTTTACACTGAAGCTTTCTTT.

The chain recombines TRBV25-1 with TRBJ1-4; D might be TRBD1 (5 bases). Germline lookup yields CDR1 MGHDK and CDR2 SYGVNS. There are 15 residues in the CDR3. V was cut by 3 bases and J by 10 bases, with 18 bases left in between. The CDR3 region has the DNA TGTGCCAGCAGTGACTCAGGGTTGGGGGGTGGAAAACTGTTTTTT. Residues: CASSDSGLGGGKLFF.

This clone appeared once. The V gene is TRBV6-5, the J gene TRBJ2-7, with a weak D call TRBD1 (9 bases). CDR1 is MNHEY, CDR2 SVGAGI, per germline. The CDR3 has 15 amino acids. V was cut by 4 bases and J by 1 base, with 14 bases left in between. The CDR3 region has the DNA TGTGCCAGCAGTTCGGGAGGGACAGGGTCCTACGAGCAGTACTTC. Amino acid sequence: CASSSGGTGSYEQYF.

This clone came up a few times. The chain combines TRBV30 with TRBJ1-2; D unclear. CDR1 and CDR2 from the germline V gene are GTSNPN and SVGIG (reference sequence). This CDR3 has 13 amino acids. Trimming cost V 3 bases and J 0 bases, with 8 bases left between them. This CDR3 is CAWRENPNYGYTF. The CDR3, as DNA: TGTGCCTGGAGGGAAAACCCTAACTATGGCTACACCTTC.

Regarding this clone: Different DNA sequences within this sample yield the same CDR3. CDR3 nucleotide sequence: TGTGCCAGCAGTGAGGAGGGAAGGACTGAAGCTTTCTTT. Translated: CASSEEGRTEAFF. The chain combines TRBV2 with TRBJ1-1; D remains ambiguous. This CDR3 contains 13 residues. Germline values: CDR1 SNHLY, CDR2 FYNNEI. V lost 3 bases and J lost 5, with 10 bases in between.

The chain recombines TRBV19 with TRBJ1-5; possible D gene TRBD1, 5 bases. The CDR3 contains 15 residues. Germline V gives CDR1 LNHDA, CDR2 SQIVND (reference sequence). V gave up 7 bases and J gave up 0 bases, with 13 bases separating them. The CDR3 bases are TGTGCCAGTACCCTCGGACAAAATAGCAATCAGCCCCAGCATTTT. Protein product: CASTLGQNSNQPQHF.

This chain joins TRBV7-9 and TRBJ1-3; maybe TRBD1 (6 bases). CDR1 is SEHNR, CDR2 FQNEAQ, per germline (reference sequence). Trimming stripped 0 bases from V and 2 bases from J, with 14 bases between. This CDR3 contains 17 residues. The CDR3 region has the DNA TGTGCCAGCAGCTTAGCGCTAAGGGGGGTAACTGGAAACACCATATATTTT. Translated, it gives CASSLALRGVTGNTIYF.

CDR3 region: CASSLGGQAGSSYNSPLHF. CDR3 DNA sequence: TGTGCCAGCAGCTTAGGGGGACAGGCGGGGAGCTCCTATAATTCACCCCTCCACTTT. V is TRBV11-2 and J is TRBJ1-6, with 8 bases that match TRBD1. This CDR3 region has 19 residues. V was pared by 1 base and J by 0 bases, with 8 bases of the junction left unmatched. Germline V lookup: CDR1 SGHAT, CDR2 FQNNGV. Together with reference TRBV11-2 and TRBJ1-6, the CDR3 gives the full variable domain: EAGVAQSPRYKIIEKRQSVAFWCNPISGHATLYWYQQILGQGPKLLIQFQNNGVVDDSQLPKDRFSAERLKGVDSTLKIQPAKLEDSAVYLCASSLGGQAGSSYNSPLHFGNGTRLTVT.

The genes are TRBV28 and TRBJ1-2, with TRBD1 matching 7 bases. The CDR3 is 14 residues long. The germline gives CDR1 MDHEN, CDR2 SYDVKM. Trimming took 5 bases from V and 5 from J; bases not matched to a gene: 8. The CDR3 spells CASSAMDRYYGYTF. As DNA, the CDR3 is TGTGCCAGCAGTGCAATGGACAGGTATTATGGCTACACCTTC.

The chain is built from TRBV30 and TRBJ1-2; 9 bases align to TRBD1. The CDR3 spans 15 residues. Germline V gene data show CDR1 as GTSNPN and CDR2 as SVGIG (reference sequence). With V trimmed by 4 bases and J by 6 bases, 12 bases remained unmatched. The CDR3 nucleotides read TGTGCCTGGATGTGGCGACAGGGGGTCGAGGATGGCTACACCTTC. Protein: CAWMWRQGVEDGYTF.

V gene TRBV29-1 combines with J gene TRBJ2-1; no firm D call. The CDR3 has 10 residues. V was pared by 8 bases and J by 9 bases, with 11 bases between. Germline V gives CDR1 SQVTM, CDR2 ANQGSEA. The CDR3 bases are TGCAGCTTCAGGTCGGGTGAGCAGTTCTTC. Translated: CSFRSGEQFF.

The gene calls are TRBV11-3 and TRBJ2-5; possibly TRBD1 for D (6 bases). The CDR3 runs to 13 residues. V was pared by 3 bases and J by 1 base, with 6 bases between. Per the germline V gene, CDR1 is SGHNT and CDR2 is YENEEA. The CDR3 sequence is CASSLDSQETQYF. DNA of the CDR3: TGTGCCAGCAGCTTGGACAGCCAAGAGACCCAGTACTTC.

The CDR3 here is CASSSPGTAAPEAFF. CDR3 coding DNA: TGTGCCAGCAGCTCACCCGGGACAGCGGCCCCTGAAGCTTTCTTT. The J gene is TRBJ1-1, the V gene TRBV11-2, with TRBD1 identical over 7 bases. CDR1 SGHAT and CDR2 FQNNGV come from the germline V gene. The CDR3 contains 15 residues. After removal of 4 bases from V and 6 bases from J, the junction contained 11 bases not matched to a gene.

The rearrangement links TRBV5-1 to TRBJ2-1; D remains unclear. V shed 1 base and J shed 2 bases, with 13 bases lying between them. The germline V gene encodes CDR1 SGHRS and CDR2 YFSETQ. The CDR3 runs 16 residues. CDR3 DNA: TGCGCCAGCAGCTTGATACCAAATACGGCCTACAATGAGCAGTTCTTC. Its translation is CASSLIPNTAYNEQFF.

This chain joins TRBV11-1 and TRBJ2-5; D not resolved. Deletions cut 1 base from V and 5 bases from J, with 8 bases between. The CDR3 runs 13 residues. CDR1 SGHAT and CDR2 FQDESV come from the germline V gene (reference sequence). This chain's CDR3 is CASSLVVAETQYF. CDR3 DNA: TGTGCCAGCAGCTTAGTAGTTGCGGAGACCCAGTACTTC.

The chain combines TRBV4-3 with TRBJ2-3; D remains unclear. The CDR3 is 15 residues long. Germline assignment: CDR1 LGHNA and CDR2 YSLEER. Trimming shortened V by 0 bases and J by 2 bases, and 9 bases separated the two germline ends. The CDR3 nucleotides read TGCGCCAGCAGCCAAGATCTAGGGAACACAGATACGCAGTATTTT. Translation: CASSQDLGNTDTQYF.

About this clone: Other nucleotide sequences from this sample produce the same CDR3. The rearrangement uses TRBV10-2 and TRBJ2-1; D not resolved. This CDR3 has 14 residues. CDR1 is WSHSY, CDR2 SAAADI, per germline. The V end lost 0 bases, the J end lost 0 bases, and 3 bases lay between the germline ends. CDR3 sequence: CASSESRSYNEQFF. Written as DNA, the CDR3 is TGCGCCAGCAGTGAGTCCCGCTCCTACAATGAGCAGTTCTTC.

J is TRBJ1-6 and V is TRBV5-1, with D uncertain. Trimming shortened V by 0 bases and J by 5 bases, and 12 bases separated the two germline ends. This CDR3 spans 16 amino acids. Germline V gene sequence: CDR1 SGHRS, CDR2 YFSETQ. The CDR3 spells CASSLVGYHDNSPLHF. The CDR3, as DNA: TGCGCCAGCAGCTTGGTCGGTTATCACGATAATTCACCCCTCCACTTT.